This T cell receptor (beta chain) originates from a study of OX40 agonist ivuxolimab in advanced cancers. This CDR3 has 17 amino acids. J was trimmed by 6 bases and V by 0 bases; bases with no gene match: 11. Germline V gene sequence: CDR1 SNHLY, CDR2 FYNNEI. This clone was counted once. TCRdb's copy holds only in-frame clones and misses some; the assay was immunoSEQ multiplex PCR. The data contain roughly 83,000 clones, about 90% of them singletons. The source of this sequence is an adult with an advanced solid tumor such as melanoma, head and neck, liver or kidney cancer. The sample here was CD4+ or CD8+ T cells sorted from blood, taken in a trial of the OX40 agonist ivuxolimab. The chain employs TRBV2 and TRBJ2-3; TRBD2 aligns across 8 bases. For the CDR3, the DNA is TGTGCCAGCAGTGAAGCCCTCCTCGGGACTAGTTGGGATACGCAGTATTTT. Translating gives CASSEALLGTSWDTQYF.